This note documents a single T cell receptor (beta chain) sequence. These data belong to a study of blood T cell repertoires in COVID-19. Turning to the study itself: The United States, Italy and Spain were the sources of the acute and convalescent COVID-19 samples. PBMCs, B-cell-depleted T cells, or T cells provided the cDNA or gDNA that made up the material.

TCRdb keeps only in-frame clones here, not all; method: immunoSEQ multiplex PCR. The sample lists under 300,000 clones, 75% to 90% occurring once. CDR3 length: 16 amino acids. From germline, CDR1 is SGDLS and CDR2 YYNGEE. V gave up 3 bases and J gave up 4 bases; unmatched junction bases: 7. Sequenced input: peripheral blood. The V call is TRBV9, the J call TRBJ1-2, with 12 bases identical to TRBD1. This clonotype originated in a middle-aged woman who had recovered from COVID-19. The CDR3 is CASSANRDRGPYGYTF. CDR3 nucleotide sequence: TGTGCCAGCAGCGCCAACCGGGACAGGGGGCCCTATGGCTACACCTTC.